The text below deals with one T cell receptor beta chain. Antigen: not known. The source of the sample is a study of T cells in localized non-small cell lung cancer. Study observations and caveats: Highest T cell clonality was seen in uninvolved adjacent lung, surpassing that measured in tumor. Appearance in adjacent lung was seen for a median approximately 60 of the top 100 tumor clones.

The CDR3 has 15 residues. Looked up from germline, CDR1 is SNHLY and CDR2 is FYNNEI. V shed 0 bases and J shed 5 bases, with 13 bases lying between them. Only in-frame clones appear in the TCRdb table, and some are missing; sequencing was by immunoSEQ multiplex PCR. Of over 40,000 clones listed, around nine tenths are singletons. The J gene is TRBJ1-2, the V gene TRBV2, with a tentative D call TRBD1 (6 bases). The material sequenced was peripheral blood, taken before any cancer treatment. The receptor was isolated from a female donor over 55 with stage I squamous cell lung carcinoma. The CDR3 DNA reads as TGTGCCAGCAGTGAAGCGGGGGCGCGTGCTTATGGCTACACCTTC. This encodes CASSEAGARAYGYTF.